Each of the 11 T cell receptor beta chains below was sequenced from the same sample in a study of human T cells and chemical hapten exposure. Each CDR3 protein is one row after TCRdb ran MiXCR on the RACE reads. The sample contains under 85,000 distinct CDR3 sequences, 10% to 13% of which appear only once. Documented time point: patch test 2, 6 weeks after DPC sensitization. Treatment denoted: therapeutic diphenylcyclopropenone sensitization with weekly scalp DPC. Specimen: whole blood, collected in connection with sensitization to the hapten diphenylcyclopropenone (DPC). The receptors stem from a woman aged 50 to 65 with alopecia areata. Some clones in this sample may be carry-over from other donors' samples.

In its sample, this clonotype was seen many times. The chain uses TRBV29-1 and TRBJ1-1; 7 bases map to TRBD1. The CDR3 has 18 amino acids. CDR1 and CDR2 (germline): SQVTM, ANQGSEA. V trimming: 5 bases; J trimming: 1 base; junction bases outside the gene matches: 19. CDR3 sequence (DNA): TGCAGCGTTCAAAGTATTGACAGGGCTCCTCCCTGGAACACTGAAGCTTTCTTT. It translates to CSVQSIDRAPPWNTEAFF. The full variable domain, rest sourced from reference TRBV29-1 and TRBJ1-1, is SAVISQKPSRDICQRGTSLTIQCQVDSQVTMMFWYRQQPGQSLTLIATANQGSEATYESGFVIDKFPISRPNLTFSTLTVSNMSPEDSSIYLCSVQSIDRAPPWNTEAFFGQGTRLTVV.

At least ten counts were recorded for this clonotype. This sequence joins TRBV12-3 or TRBV12-4 and TRBJ1-1; D uncertain. V lost 5 bases and J lost 1, with 14 bases in between. The CDR3 runs to 15 residues. CDR3 DNA: TGTGCCAGCAGTCCCGCAGGCCTAAGGAACACTGAAGCTTTCTTT. It is translated as CASSPAGLRNTEAFF.

This clonotype has a count of ten or more. The chain employs TRBV7-2 and TRBJ2-1, with 7 bases aligning to TRBD2. CDR1 is SGHTA, CDR2 FQGNSA, per germline. This CDR3 spans 16 amino acids. Unmatched junction bases numbered 9, after V lost 5 bases and J lost 2 bases. CDR3 bases: TGTGCCAGCAGCCGGGCGGCGGGGGAAACCTACAATGAGCAGTTCTTC. It codes for CASSRAAGETYNEQFF.

This clonotype was seen ten or more times. The rearrangement links TRBV21-1 to TRBJ1-5. TRBV21-1 is labeled a pseudogene. The CDR3 is 15 residues long. The CDR3: CASSKGLVNNQPQHF. CDR3 nucleotide sequence: TGTGCCAGCAGCAAAGGACTCGTAAATAATCAGCCCCAGCATTTT.

This clonotype appeared many times. This chain joins TRBV6-6 and TRBJ1-5; TRBD1 matches 9 bases. This CDR3 is 15 amino acids long. In germline, CDR1 is MNHNY, CDR2 SVGAGI (reference sequence). Trimming removed 2 bases from V and 6 bases from J; junction bases left unmatched: 5. CDR3 nucleotides: TGTGCCAGCAGTTACGCAGGACAGGGGTTTCAGCCCCAGCATTTT. This sequence encodes CASSYAGQGFQPQHF.

This chain joins TRBV28 and TRBJ1-1; D uncertain. Germline V gene lookup returns CDR1 MDHEN and CDR2 SYDVKM. The CDR3 is 14 amino acids. V dropped 3 bases and J dropped 2 bases, with 10 bases sitting between them. The CDR3 reads CASSFSSRNTEAFF. The CDR3 DNA reads as TGTGCCAGCAGTTTCTCGTCCAGAAACACTGAAGCTTTCTTT.

This clonotype was counted ten times or more. This chain joins TRBV12-3 or TRBV12-4 and TRBJ1-3, with TRBD1 identical over 8 bases. The J segment lost 4 bases and the V segment lost 5 bases, leaving 10 bases of the junction unmatched. This CDR3 region has 16 residues. CDR3 in DNA: TGTGCCAGCAGTGCTCTGGGACAGGTTACGGGAAACACCATATATTTT. It yields the protein CASSALGQVTGNTIYF.

This clonotype appeared a few times. The chain joins TRBV2 to TRBJ2-3; no reliable D call. Germline lookup yields CDR1 SNHLY and CDR2 FYNNEI. Trimming stripped 5 bases from V and 1 base from J, with 13 bases between. The length of the CDR3 is 15 residues. CDR3 in amino acids: CASSWTAAGTDTQYF. DNA for the CDR3: TGTGCCAGCAGTTGGACGGCCGCGGGCACAGATACGCAGTATTTT.

This clonotype has more than one count but fewer than ten. The rearrangement links TRBV20-1 to TRBJ2-7, with D perhaps matching TRBD1 (6 bases). Trimming removed 4 bases from V and 5 bases from J, with 9 bases in between. The CDR3 is 11 amino acids. Germline CDR1 is DFQATT and CDR2 is SNEGSKA (reference sequence). As DNA, the CDR3 is TGCAGTGCTACCTACAGGGACGAGCAGTACTTC. As protein: CSATYRDEQYF.

This clonotype has a count of ten or more. CDR3 coding DNA: TGTGCCAGCAGACCAGGTCCTAGCGGGTTAGGCACAGATACGCAGTATTTT. Its protein product is CASRPGPSGLGTDTQYF. The chain joins TRBV3-1 to TRBJ2-3, with 8 bases that match TRBD2. V lost 6 bases and J lost 1; bases outside the gene matches: 12. CDR3 length: 17 amino acids. CDR1 and CDR2 (germline): LGHDT, YNNKEL (reference sequence).

This clonotype came up many times. The gene calls are TRBV19 and TRBJ1-2, with D possibly being TRBD1 (5 bases). This CDR3 is 15 amino acids long. Germline CDR1 reads LNHDA; CDR2 reads SQIVND (reference sequence). Trimming removed 0 bases at V and 3 bases at J, with 11 bases between. The CDR3 DNA reads as TGTGCCAGTAGTATAGATTGGGGCAGCGACTATGGCTACACCTTC. This codes for CASSIDWGSDYGYTF.